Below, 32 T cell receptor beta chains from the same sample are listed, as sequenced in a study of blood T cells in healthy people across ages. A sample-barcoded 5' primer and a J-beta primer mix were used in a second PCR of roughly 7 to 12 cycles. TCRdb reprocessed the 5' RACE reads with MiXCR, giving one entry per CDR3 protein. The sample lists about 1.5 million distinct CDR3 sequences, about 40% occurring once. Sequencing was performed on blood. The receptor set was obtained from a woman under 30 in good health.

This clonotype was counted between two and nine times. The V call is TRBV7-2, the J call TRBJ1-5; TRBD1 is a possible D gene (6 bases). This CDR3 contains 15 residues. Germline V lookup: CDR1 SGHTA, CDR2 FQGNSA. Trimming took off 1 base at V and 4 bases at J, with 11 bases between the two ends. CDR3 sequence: CASSLGGGMNQPQHF. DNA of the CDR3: TGTGCCAGCAGCTTAGGAGGGGGGATGAATCAGCCCCAGCATTTT.

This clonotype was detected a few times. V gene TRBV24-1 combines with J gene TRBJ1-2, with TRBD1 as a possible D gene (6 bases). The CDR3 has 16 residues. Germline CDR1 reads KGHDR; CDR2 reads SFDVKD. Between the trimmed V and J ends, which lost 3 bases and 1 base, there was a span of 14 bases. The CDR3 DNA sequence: TGTGCCACCAGTGATCCGCGACAGGTTGATAACTATGGCTACACCTTC. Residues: CATSDPRQVDNYGYTF.

In nucleotides, the CDR3 is TGTGCCAGCTTGATACAGGGGAAGGATGAAAAACTGTTTTTT. Translated: CASLIQGKDEKLFF. V gene TRBV6-5 combines with J gene TRBJ1-4; 7 nucleotides agree with TRBD1. The J segment lost 6 bases and the V segment lost 8 bases, leaving 9 bases of the junction unmatched. Germline assignment: CDR1 MNHEY and CDR2 SVGAGI. This CDR3 contains 14 residues.

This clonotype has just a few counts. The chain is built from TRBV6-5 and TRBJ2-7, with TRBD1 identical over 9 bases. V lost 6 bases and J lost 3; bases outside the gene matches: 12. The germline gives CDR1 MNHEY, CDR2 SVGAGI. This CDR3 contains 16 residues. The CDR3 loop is CASSLWPGQGLYEQYF. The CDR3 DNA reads TGTGCCAGCAGCCTATGGCCGGGACAGGGCCTCTACGAGCAGTACTTC.

The CDR3 is CASSLGRTSGSMGSYNEQYF. The CDR3 region has the DNA TGCGCCAGCAGCTTGGGGCGGACTAGCGGGAGTATGGGGTCCTACAATGAGCAGTACTTC. The V and J genes are TRBV5-1 and TRBJ2-7; 13 bases agree with TRBD2. The trim removed 0 bases at V and 7 bases at J, leaving 19 bases unmatched. The CDR3 runs 20 residues. CDR1 is SGHRS and CDR2 is YFSETQ in the germline V gene.

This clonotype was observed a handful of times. DNA for the CDR3: TGTGCCAGCAGTTTAAGACAGGGTACCATCAATGAGCAGTACTTC. Amino acids: CASSLRQGTINEQYF. The chain is built from TRBV27 and TRBJ2-7, with 7 bases aligning to TRBD1. Germline CDR1 and CDR2: MNHEY and SMNVEV (reference sequence). This CDR3 contains 15 residues. The trim removed 2 bases at V and 7 bases at J, leaving 11 bases unmatched.

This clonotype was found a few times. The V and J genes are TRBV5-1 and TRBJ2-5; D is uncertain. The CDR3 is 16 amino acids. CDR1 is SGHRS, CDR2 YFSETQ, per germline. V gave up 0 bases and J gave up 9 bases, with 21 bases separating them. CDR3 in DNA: TGCGCCAGCAGCTTGGAAGGCATGTCCCGCGCCGAGGCCCAGTACTTC. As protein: CASSLEGMSRAEAQYF.

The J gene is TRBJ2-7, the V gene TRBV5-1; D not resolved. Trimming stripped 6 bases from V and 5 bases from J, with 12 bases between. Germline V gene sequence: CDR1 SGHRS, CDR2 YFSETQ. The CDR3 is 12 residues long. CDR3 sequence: CASNYNKDEQYF. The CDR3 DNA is TGCGCCAGCAACTATAACAAGGACGAGCAGTACTTC.

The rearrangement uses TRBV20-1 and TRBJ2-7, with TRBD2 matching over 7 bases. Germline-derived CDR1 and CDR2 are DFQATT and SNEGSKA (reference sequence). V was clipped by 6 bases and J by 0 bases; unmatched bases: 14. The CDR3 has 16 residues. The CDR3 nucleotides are TGCAGTGCCCGAAGGCCCTCCGGGGGGACCTCCTACGAGCAGTACTTC. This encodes CSARRPSGGTSYEQYF.

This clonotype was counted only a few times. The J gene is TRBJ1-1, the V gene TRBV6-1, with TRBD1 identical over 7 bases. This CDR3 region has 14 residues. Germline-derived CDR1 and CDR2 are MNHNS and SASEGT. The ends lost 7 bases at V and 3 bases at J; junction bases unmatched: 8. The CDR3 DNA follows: TGTGCCAGCACTATGACAGGGTCGGACACTGAAGCTTTCTTT. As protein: CASTMTGSDTEAFF.

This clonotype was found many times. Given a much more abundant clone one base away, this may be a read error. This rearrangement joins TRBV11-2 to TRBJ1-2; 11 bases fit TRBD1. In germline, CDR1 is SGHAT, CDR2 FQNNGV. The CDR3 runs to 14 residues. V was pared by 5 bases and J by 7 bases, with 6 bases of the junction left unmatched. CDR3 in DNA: TGTGCCAGCAGCGTAGCCGGGACAGGGGGTGGCTACACCTTC. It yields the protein CASSVAGTGGGYTF. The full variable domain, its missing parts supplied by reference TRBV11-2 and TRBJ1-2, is EAGVAQSPRYKIIEKRQSVAFWCNPISGHATLYWYQQILGQGPKLLIQFQNNGVVDDSQLPKDRFSAERLKGVDSTLKIQPAKLEDSAVYLCASSVAGTGGGYTFGSGTRLTVV.

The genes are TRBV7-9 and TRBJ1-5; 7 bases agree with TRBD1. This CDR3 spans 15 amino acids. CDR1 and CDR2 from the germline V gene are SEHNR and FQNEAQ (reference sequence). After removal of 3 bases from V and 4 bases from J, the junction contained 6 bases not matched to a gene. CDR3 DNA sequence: TGTGCCAGCAGCTTCTTTACAGGGGCGAATCAGCCCCAGCATTTT. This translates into CASSFFTGANQPQHF.

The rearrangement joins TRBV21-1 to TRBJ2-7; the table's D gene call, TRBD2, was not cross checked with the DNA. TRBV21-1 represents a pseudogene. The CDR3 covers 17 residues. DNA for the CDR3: TGTGCCAGCAGCTGGGCCCCTAACCAAGGGGAAGCCTACGAGCAGTACTTC. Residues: CASSWAPNQGEAYEQYF.

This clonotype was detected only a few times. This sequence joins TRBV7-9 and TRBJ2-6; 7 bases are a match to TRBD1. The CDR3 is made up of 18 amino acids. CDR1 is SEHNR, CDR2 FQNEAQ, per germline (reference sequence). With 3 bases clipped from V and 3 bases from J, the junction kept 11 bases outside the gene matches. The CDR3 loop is CASSLSTPTGSGANVLTF. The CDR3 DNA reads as TGTGCCAGCAGCTTGTCAACCCCGACAGGGAGTGGGGCCAACGTCCTGACTTTC.

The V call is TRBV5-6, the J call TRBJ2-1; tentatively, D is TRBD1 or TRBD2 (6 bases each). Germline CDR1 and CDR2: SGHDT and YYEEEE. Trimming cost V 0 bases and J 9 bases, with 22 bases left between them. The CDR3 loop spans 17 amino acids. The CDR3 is CASSLGVGGPVQFEQFF. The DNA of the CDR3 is TGTGCCAGCAGCTTGGGGGTGGGGGGCCCAGTACAATTTGAGCAGTTCTTC.

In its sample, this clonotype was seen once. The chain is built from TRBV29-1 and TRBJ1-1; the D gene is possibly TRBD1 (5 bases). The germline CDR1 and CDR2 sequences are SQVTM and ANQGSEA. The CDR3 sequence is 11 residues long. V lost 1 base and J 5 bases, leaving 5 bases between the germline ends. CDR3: CSVEAGTEAFF. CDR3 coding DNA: TGCAGCGTTGAAGCAGGGACTGAAGCTTTCTTT.

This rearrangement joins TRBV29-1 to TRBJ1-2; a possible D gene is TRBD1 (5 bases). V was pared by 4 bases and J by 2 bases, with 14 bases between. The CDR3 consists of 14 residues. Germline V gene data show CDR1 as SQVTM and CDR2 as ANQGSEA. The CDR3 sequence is CSVVGTPGNYGYTF. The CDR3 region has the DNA TGCAGCGTTGTGGGTACGCCAGGGAACTATGGCTACACCTTC.

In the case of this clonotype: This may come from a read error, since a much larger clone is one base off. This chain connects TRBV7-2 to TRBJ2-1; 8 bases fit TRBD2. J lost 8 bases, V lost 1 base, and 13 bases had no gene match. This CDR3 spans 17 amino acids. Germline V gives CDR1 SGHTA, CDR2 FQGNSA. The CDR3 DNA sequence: TGTGCCAGCAGCTTAGGTTCGACTAGCGCCGCCGGGGATGAGCAGTTCTTC. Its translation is CASSLGSTSAAGDEQFF.

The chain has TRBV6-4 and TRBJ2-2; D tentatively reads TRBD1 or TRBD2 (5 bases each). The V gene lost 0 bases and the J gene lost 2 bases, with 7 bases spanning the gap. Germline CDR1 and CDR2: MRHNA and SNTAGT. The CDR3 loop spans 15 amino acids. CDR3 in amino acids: CASSDSGENTGELFF. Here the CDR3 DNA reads TGTGCCAGCAGTGACTCGGGGGAAAACACCGGGGAGCTGTTTTTT.

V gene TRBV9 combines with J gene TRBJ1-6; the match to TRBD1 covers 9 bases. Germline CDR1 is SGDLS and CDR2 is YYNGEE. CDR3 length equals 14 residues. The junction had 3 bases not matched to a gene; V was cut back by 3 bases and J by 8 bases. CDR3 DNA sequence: TGTGCCAGCAGCGCCGGGACAGGGTATTCACCCCTCCACTTT. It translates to CASSAGTGYSPLHF.

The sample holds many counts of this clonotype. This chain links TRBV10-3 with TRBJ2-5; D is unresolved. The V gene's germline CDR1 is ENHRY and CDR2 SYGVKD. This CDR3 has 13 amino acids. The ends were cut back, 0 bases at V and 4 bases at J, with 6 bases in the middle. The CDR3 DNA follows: TGTGCCATCAGTGAGTCTGTCGGAGAGACCCAGTACTTC. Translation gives CAISESVGETQYF.

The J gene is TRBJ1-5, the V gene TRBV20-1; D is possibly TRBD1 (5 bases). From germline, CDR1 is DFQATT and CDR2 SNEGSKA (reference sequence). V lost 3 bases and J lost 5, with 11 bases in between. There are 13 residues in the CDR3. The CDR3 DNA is TGCAGTGCTAGCCCAGGGAACGATCAGCCCCAGCATTTT. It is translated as CSASPGNDQPQHF.

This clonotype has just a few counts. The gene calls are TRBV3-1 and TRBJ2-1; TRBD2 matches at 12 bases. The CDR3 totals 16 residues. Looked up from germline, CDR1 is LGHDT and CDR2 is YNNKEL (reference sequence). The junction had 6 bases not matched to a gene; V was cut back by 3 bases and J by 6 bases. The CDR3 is CASSQALAGGLNEQFF. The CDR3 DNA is TGTGCCAGCAGCCAGGCACTAGCGGGAGGACTCAATGAGCAGTTCTTC.

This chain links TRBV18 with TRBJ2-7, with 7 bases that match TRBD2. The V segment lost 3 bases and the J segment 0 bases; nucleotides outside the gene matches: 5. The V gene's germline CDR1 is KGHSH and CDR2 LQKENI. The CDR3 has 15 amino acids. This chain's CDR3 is CASSPSGRYSYEQYF. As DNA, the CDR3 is TGTGCCAGCTCACCTAGCGGGCGGTACTCCTACGAGCAGTACTTC.

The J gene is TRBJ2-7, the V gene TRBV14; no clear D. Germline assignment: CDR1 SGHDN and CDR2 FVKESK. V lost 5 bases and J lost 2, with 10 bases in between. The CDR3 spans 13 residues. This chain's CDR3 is CASSSIHTYEQYF. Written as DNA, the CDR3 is TGTGCCAGCAGCTCAATCCACACCTACGAGCAGTACTTC.

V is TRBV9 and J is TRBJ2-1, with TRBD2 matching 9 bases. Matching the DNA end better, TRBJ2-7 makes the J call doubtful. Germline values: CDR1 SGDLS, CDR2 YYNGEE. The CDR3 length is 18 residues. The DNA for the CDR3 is TGTGCCAGCAGCCCGCAACCCGGAGCGGGAGGTTTCTACAATGAGCAGTACTTC. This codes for CASSPQPGAGGFYNEQYF.

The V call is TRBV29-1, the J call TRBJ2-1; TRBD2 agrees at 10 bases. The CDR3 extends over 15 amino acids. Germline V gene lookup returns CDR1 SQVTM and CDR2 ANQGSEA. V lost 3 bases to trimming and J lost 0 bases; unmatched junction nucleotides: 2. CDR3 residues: CSVDSGRVSYNEQFF. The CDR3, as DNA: TGCAGCGTTGACAGCGGGAGGGTCTCCTACAATGAGCAGTTCTTC.

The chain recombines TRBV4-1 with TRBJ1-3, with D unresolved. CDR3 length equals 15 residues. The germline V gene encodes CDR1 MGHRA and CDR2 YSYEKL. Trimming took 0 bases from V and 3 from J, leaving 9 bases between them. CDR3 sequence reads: CASSQDPASGNTIYF. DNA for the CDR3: TGCGCCAGCAGCCAAGATCCCGCTAGTGGAAACACCATATATTTT.

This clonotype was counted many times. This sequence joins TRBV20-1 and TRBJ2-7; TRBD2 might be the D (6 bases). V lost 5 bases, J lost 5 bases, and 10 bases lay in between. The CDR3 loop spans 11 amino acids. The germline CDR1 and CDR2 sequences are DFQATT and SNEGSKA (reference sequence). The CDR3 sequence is CSAYRLDEQYF. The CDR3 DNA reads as TGCAGTGCTTATCGACTAGACGAGCAGTACTTC.

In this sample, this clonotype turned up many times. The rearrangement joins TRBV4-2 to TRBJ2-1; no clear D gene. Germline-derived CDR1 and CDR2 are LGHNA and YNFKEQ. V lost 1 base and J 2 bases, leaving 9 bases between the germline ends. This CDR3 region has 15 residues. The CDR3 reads CASSQVAKTYNEQFF. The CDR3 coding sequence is TGTGCCAGCAGCCAAGTGGCGAAAACCTACAATGAGCAGTTCTTC.

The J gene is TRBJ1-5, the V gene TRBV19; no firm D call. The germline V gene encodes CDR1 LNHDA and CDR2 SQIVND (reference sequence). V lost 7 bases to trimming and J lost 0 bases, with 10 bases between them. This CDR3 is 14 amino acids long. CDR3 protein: CASTAVHSNQPQHF. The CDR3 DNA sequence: TGTGCCAGTACAGCAGTCCATAGCAATCAGCCCCAGCATTTT.

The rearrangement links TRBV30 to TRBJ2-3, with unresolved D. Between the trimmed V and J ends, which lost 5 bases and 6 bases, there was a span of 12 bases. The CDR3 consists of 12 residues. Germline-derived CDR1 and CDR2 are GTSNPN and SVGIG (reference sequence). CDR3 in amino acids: CAWGYRVDTQYF. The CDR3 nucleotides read TGTGCCTGGGGATACAGAGTCGATACGCAGTATTTT.